This is a list of T cell receptor beta chains from one sample in a study of regulatory T cells in long-lasting Graves disease. Each CDR3 protein is one row after TCRdb ran MiXCR on the multiplex PCR reads. The data show 550,000 or so distinct CDR3 sequences, more than 10% seen once. These data also formed part of another study, on T cells in Graves' hyperthyroidism and ophthalmopathy.

The sample was peripheral blood mononuclear cells (PBMCs), taken at new diagnosis, from a patient treated with antithyroid drugs. Receptor source: a woman aged 25 to 39 with Graves disease. Both conserved end residues are part of each CDR3. The D gene is left open where the match is weak. Sizes are listed as once, few or many counts, or a class when the clone is expanded.

j_call d_call clone_size v_call cdr3_nt cdr3_aa
TRBJ2-1 TRBD2 many TRBV6-2/TRBV6-3 TGTGCCAGCAGTGGAGCGGGAGGGTCCTACAATGAGCAGTTCTTC CASSGAGGSYNEQFF
TRBJ2-1 TRBD2 many TRBV7-2 TGTGCCAGCAGCTCGCCGGGACTAGCGGGAGAGGCGACCAATGAGCAGTTCTTC CASSSPGLAGEATNEQFF
TRBJ1-1 TRBD1 few TRBV6-5 TGTGCCAGCAGTTACTCTCGACAGGGGAACACTGAAGCTTTCTTT CASSYSRQGNTEAFF
TRBJ2-5 TRBD2 many TRBV20-1 TGCAGTGCCCGCCAGGCGGGAGGAGGGGAGACCCAGTACTTC CSARQAGGGETQYF
TRBJ1-1 . many TRBV9 TGTGCCAGCAGCCCCCCTAGAGCCCGCAACGGAGAAGCTTTCTTT CASSPPRARNGEAFF
TRBJ2-1 TRBD2 many TRBV2 TGTGCCAGCACCCCCGGGACTAGCAGCTACAATGAGCAGTTCTTC CASTPGTSSYNEQFF
TRBJ2-7 TRBD1 many TRBV11-2 TGTGCCAGCAGCTTAGGGACAGGGGTTGACGAGCAGTACTTC CASSLGTGVDEQYF
TRBJ2-7 TRBD2 many TRBV20-1 TGCAGTGCTCTAGCGGGAGGGCTATCTAGCGAGCAGTACTTC CSALAGGLSSEQYF
TRBJ1-2 . many TRBV5-1 TGCGCCAGCAGCTTCGGACGGGTGGATGGCTACACCTTC CASSFGRVDGYTF
TRBJ1-1 . many TRBV6-1 TGTGCCAGCAGTGAAGCCGGTAATCCGAACACTGAAGCTTTCTTT CASSEAGNPNTEAFF
TRBJ2-7 TRBD1 many TRBV11-3 TGTGCCAGCAGCTTGGGACAGGGGGCCCACGAGCAGTACTTC CASSLGQGAHEQYF
TRBJ2-7 . many TRBV20-1 TGCAGTGCTAGTGGGAGCGCAACTACGAGCTCCTACGAGCAGTACTTC CSASGSATTSSYEQYF
TRBJ2-3 . many TRBV27 TGTGCCAGCAGTTTCGAGGGGCTAGGGGGAGATACGCAGTATTTT CASSFEGLGGDTQYF
TRBJ2-3 . many TRBV20-1 TGCAGTGCTAGAGATTGGGGGACCGGCGTGGATACGCAGTATTTT CSARDWGTGVDTQYF
TRBJ2-1 . few TRBV30 TGTGCCTGGAGTGTACTAGGGGCTGGTGAGCAGTTCTTC CAWSVLGAGEQFF
TRBJ1-1 TRBD1 many TRBV28 TGTGCCAGCAGTTTTTTTCTCAGGGGGGAAGCTTTCTTT CASSFFLRGEAFF
TRBJ2-3 TRBD2 many TRBV20-1 TGCAGTGCCGATTCAGGGCGGGAGTTTCAAGCAGATACGCAGTATTTT CSADSGREFQADTQYF
TRBJ2-1 TRBD2 many TRBV11-2 TGTGCCAGCACCTCGGGACTAGCAGAGCATGAGCAGTTCTTC CASTSGLAEHEQFF
TRBJ1-4 . many TRBV19 TGTGCCAGTAGTATCTCCGACGTTGAAAAACTGTTTTTT CASSISDVEKLFF
TRBJ2-1 . many TRBV18 TGTGCCAGCTCCCCGGCTGGGCTGGGGCATGAGCAGTTCTTC CASSPAGLGHEQFF
TRBJ2-1 TRBD2 many TRBV10-3 TGTGCCATCAGTGAGAAACTAGCGGAGCCTTACAATGAGCAGTTCTTC CAISEKLAEPYNEQFF
TRBJ2-2 . many TRBV29-1 TGCAGCGTTGTTGTAGCGAACACCGGGGAGCTGTTTTTT CSVVVANTGELFF